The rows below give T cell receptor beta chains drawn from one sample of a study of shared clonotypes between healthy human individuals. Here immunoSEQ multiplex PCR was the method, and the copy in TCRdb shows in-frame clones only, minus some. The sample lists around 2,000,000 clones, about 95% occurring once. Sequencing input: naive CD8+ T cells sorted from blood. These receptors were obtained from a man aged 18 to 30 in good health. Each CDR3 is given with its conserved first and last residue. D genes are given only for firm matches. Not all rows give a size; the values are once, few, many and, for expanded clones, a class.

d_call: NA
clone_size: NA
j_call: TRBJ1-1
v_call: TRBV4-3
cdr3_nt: TGCGCCAGCAGCCAAGGCCGTCTGGTTATGGGAAGACCGAACACTGAAGCTTTCTTT
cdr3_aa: CASSQGRLVMGRPNTEAFF

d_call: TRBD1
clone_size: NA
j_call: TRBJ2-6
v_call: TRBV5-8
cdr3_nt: TGTGCCAGCAGCTGGGGACAGGCTATCTCTGGGGCCAACGTCCTGACTTTC
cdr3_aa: CASSWGQAISGANVLTF

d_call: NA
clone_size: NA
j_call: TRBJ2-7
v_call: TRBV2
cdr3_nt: TGTGCCAGCAGTGAAGGGGCCAGCTACTACGAGCAGTACTTC
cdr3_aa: CASSEGASYYEQYF

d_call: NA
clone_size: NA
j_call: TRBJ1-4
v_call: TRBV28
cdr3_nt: TGTGCCAGCAGCCCCGTGGGGGTTTCAGGTGAAAAACTGTTTTTT
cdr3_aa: CASSPVGVSGEKLFF

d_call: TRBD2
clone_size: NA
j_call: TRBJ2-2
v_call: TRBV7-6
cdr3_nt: TGTGCCAGCAGCCTAACCTCGGGGGGGCCGGGTACCGGGGAGCTGTTTTTT
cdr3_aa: CASSLTSGGPGTGELFF

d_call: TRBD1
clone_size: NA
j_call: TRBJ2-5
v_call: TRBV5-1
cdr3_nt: TGCGCCAGCAGCTTGGCTCGCCCACAGGGGTACCAAGAGACCCAGTACTTC
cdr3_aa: CASSLARPQGYQETQYF

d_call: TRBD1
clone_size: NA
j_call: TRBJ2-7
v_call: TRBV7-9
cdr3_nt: TGTGCCAGCAGCCACCCTCATGAGGGGGCTTACGAGCAGTACTTC
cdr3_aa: CASSHPHEGAYEQYF

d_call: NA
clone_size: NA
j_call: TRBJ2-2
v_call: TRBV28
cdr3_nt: TGTGCCAGCAGTTCCCGGGGGTACACCGGGGAGCTGTTTTTT
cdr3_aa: CASSSRGYTGELFF

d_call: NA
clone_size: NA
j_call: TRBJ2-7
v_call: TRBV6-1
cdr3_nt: TGTGCCAGCAGTGAAGTAGGGGGCTCCTACGAGCAGTACTTC
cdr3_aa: CASSEVGGSYEQYF

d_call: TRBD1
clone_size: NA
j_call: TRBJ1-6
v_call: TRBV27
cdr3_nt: TGTGCCAGCAGTGCCCGGACAGGTGGGTCACCCCTCCACTTT
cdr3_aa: CASSARTGGSPLHF

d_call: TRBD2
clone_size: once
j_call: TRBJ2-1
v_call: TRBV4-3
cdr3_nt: TGCGCCAGCAGCCAAGAGGAACAAGCGGGGGATATCAATGAGCAGTTCTTC
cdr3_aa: CASSQEEQAGDINEQFF